The source of this TCR beta chain is a study of human T cells and chemical hapten exposure. Overall study context: Among samples, TCR yields varied mainly because of small differences in pooled library volume.

Remarks on this clonotype: The antigen is unknown.

In the source study's methods: Counting gave a median of around 100,000 TCRs per sample, with values ranging from 23,224 to 690,600. TCRdb processed the RACE reads anew with MiXCR; each CDR3 protein has one entry. The V and J calls were determined by TCRdb, not by the authors. The table records tens of thousands of distinct CDR3 sequences, around 15% of them present only once. As to time point: pre-sensitization, week 0. Indicated treatment: therapeutic diphenylcyclopropenone sensitization with weekly scalp DPC. This CDR3 has 13 residues. The junction had 7 bases not matched to a gene; V was cut back by 8 bases and J by 4 bases. Germline assignment: CDR1 MNHEY and CDR2 SVGAGI. Study outcomes and limitations: DPC sensitization did not alter TCRs above 1 in 1000 frequency.

Sequencing used whole blood, obtained in connection with sensitization to the hapten diphenylcyclopropenone (DPC). This chain links TRBV6-5 with TRBJ2-7; 8 nucleotides match TRBD2. The TCR comes from a woman aged 45-65 years with alopecia areata. Some clones in this sample may be carry-over from other donors' samples. This CDR3 reads CASRVAGRYEQYF. CDR3 DNA sequence: TGTGCCAGCCGGGTAGCGGGACGTTACGAGCAGTACTTC.